This is a list of T cell receptor beta chains from one sample in a study of CD8 T cells in ankylosing spondylitis. A single record per CDR3 protein comes from TCRdb applying MiXCR to the 5' RACE reads. The sample carries about 440,000 distinct CDR3 sequences, more than 15% recorded once. Sequences were obtained from blood, either unsorted or a sorted T cell fraction (not recorded which). These receptors originate from a male donor with ankylosing spondylitis. Both conserved end residues are part of each CDR3. A D gene is named only where the DNA matches it firmly. Clone size appears in some rows only: once, few, many, or a class for an expanded clone.

CDR3nt,CDR3aa,v_gene,j_gene,d_gene,abundance
TGTGCCAGCTCACGAAACCCGACAGAGAACACTGAAGCTTTCTTT,CASSRNPTENTEAFF,TRBV18,TRBJ1-1,NA,few
TGTGCCAGCAGTTTGCAATGGGACAGGGGGCAAAAACTGTTTTTT,CASSLQWDRGQKLFF,TRBV7-2,TRBJ1-4,TRBD1,few
TGTGCCAGCAGCTCCCGACTAGCGGGGGGCACCGGGGAGCTGTTTTTT,CASSSRLAGGTGELFF,TRBV7-3,TRBJ2-2,TRBD2,NA
TGTGCCAGCAGTTTACCCGCTTACTCCTACGAGCAGTACTTC,CASSLPAYSYEQYF,TRBV28,TRBJ2-7,NA,NA
TGTGCCAGCAGCCCGCGGAGGGGGGGCGCGGGTGAAAAACTGTTTTTT,CASSPRRGGAGEKLFF,TRBV7-2,TRBJ1-4,NA,NA
TGTGCCAGCAGCCGTGAGACAGGGAGCTATGAGCAGTTCTTC,CASSRETGSYEQFF,TRBV5-4,TRBJ2-1,TRBD1,NA
TGTGCCGCAGGCCGGGGTGGCTACACCTTC,CAAGRGGYTF,TRBV7-9,TRBJ1-2,NA,NA
TGTGCCAGCAGCCGTGGACTAGCGGGAGGGCCGGGGGATACGCAGTATTTT,CASSRGLAGGPGDTQYF,TRBV3-1,TRBJ2-3,TRBD2,NA
TGCAGTGCTAGTGTTTTCGGGCTAGCGGAGCAGTTCTTC,CSASVFGLAEQFF,TRBV20-1,TRBJ2-1,NA,NA
TGCGCCAGCAGCTTGGATACCTCATTGAACACTGAAGCTTTCTTT,CASSLDTSLNTEAFF,TRBV5-1,TRBJ1-1,NA,NA
TGTGCCAGCAGTCCGCTGAAGAGTAGCGGGAGGGCCGGGAGGACAGATACGCAGTATTTT,CASSPLKSSGRAGRTDTQYF,TRBV6-2/TRBV6-3,TRBJ2-3,TRBD2,NA
TGTGCCAGCTCACCATTAGGCAGTATCGGTCAGCCCCAGCATTTT,CASSPLGSIGQPQHF,TRBV18,TRBJ1-5,NA,NA
TGTGCCAGCAGGACTCTTGGGCAGGGCTCCGGCTACACCTTC,CASRTLGQGSGYTF,TRBV12-3/TRBV12-4,TRBJ1-2,NA,NA
TGCAGTGCTAGGCTGGGACTAGCGGACGAGCAGTACTTC,CSARLGLADEQYF,TRBV20-1,TRBJ2-7,TRBD2,few
TGTGCCAGCTCACCCGAACACAGGGTGATCCACGAGCAGTACTTC,CASSPEHRVIHEQYF,TRBV18,TRBJ2-7,NA,few
TGTGCCAGCAGTTACGGGGGACCGGTAGTATCGCCCCAGCATTTT,CASSYGGPVVSPQHF,TRBV6-5,TRBJ1-5,NA,NA
TGCAGTGCTCAAGAGGGGGAAAACGGTGGATTCGGGGAGCTGTTTTTT,CSAQEGENGGFGELFF,TRBV20-1,TRBJ2-2,NA,NA
TGTGCCAGCAGCCAAGTTGTGGGGCGAGCTTTCTTT,CASSQVVGRAFF,TRBV14,TRBJ1-1,NA,few
TGTGCCAGCAGCTTAGCGGAAAGGCTGGCAGATACGCAGTATTTT,CASSLAERLADTQYF,TRBV7-9,TRBJ2-3,NA,NA
TGTGCCAGCAGTTTACAGGGTGTCCGCCCCACAGATACGCAGTATTTT,CASSLQGVRPTDTQYF,TRBV28,TRBJ2-3,NA,few
TGCGCCAGCAGTTGGGATTTTGCGGGCTCTGGAAACACCATATATTTT,CASSWDFAGSGNTIYF,TRBV5-1,TRBJ1-3,NA,few
TGTGCCAGCTCACCAGAGGCAGGGGGGAGCACAGATACGCAGTATTTT,CASSPEAGGSTDTQYF,TRBV18,TRBJ2-3,NA,NA
TGCAGTGCTAGTAGGGAATTTGACACCTTC,CSASREFDTF,TRBV20-1,TRBJ1-2,NA,many
TGTGCCAGCAGTTCTTGGCGGGACACAGATACGCAGTATTTT,CASSSWRDTDTQYF,TRBV27,TRBJ2-3,NA,NA
TGCGCCAGCAGGGAAGGACAGGGCTGGTACAATGAGCAGTTCTTC,CASREGQGWYNEQFF,TRBV5-1,TRBJ2-1,TRBD1,NA
TGCAGCGTTGATCGGACTAGCGGTCTTGGGAATGAGCAGTTCTTC,CSVDRTSGLGNEQFF,TRBV29-1,TRBJ2-1,TRBD2,many
TGTGCCAGCAGCGCGGTCCGGGTGAACACTGAAGCTTTCTTT,CASSAVRVNTEAFF,TRBV2,TRBJ1-1,NA,few
TGTGCCAGCTCACCCCCGTCCCCTAGCGATACGTCCGGGGAGCTGTTTTTT,CASSPPSPSDTSGELFF,TRBV18,TRBJ2-2,NA,NA
TGCAGTGCTAGGTCGACCGGGACAGTCTATGGCTACACCTTC,CSARSTGTVYGYTF,TRBV20-1,TRBJ1-2,TRBD1,NA
TGTGCCAGCAGCGTTCAACAGACTGGAAACACCATATATTTT,CASSVQQTGNTIYF,TRBV9,TRBJ1-3,NA,few
TGTGCCAGCAGCCTCCTAGCGGGGGGTTCCTACAATGAGCAGTTCTTC,CASSLLAGGSYNEQFF,TRBV3-1,TRBJ2-1,TRBD2,many
TGTGCCAGCAGCTTTAGCATCAATGAGCAGTTCTTC,CASSFSINEQFF,TRBV5-5,TRBJ2-1,NA,many
TGTGCCAGCAGTGCGTTGGGGGGGGGCGGCTACACCTTC,CASSALGGGGYTF,TRBV25-1,TRBJ1-2,NA,NA
TGTGCCAGCAGCCAAGATCCCACTAATGAAAAACTGTTTTTT,CASSQDPTNEKLFF,TRBV4-2,TRBJ1-4,NA,few
TGTGCCAGCAGTTTAAGGGGGCCCACAGGGGACACTGAAGCTTTCTTT,CASSLRGPTGDTEAFF,TRBV12-3/TRBV12-4,TRBJ1-1,TRBD1,few
TGCAGCGTTGCCATAGCGGGAGGAGCTACATACAATGAGCAGTTCTTC,CSVAIAGGATYNEQFF,TRBV29-1,TRBJ2-1,TRBD2,NA
TGTGCCAGCAGGGCTACGGGACAGCCTTATTATAGCAATCAGCCCCAGCATTTT,CASRATGQPYYSNQPQHF,TRBV2,TRBJ1-5,TRBD1,few
TGCGCCAGCAGCTCTGGAGGTCCTAACTATGGCTACACCTTC,CASSSGGPNYGYTF,TRBV5-1,TRBJ1-2,NA,few
TGCGCCAGCAGTCCCGCGGGGGTGATGGAAAATTCACCCCTCCACTTT,CASSPAGVMENSPLHF,TRBV5-1,TRBJ1-6,NA,NA
TGTGCCAGCAGCTCCGGGACTAGCGGGGTTTTAGGCAATGAGCAGTTCTTC,CASSSGTSGVLGNEQFF,TRBV5-4,TRBJ2-1,TRBD2,few
TGTGCCAGCAGTTCAGGGCAGGGGAACTCCTATAATTCACCCCTCCACTTT,CASSSGQGNSYNSPLHF,TRBV27,TRBJ1-6,NA,NA
TGCAGTGCTAGAGATCTCGGCAGGGACTATGGCTACACCTTC,CSARDLGRDYGYTF,TRBV20-1,TRBJ1-2,NA,few
TGTGCCAGCAGTTGGACAGACTTGAACACCGGGGAGCTGTTTTTT,CASSWTDLNTGELFF,TRBV6-5,TRBJ2-2,NA,NA
TGTGCCAGCAGCCAAGATAGGGGCGGGGGGGCAGGTGAGCAGTTCTTC,CASSQDRGGGAGEQFF,TRBV4-2,TRBJ2-1,TRBD2,few
TGTGCCAGCAGCTTCGGGTTAACCTACGAGCAGTACTTC,CASSFGLTYEQYF,TRBV11-2,TRBJ2-7,NA,NA
TGTGCCAGCAGCTCCCGCCTAGCGGGAGAATACAATGAGCAGTTCTTC,CASSSRLAGEYNEQFF,TRBV28,TRBJ2-1,TRBD2,few
TGCAGTGCTAAAGGGGGAGGTGGAAACACCATATATTTT,CSAKGGGGNTIYF,TRBV20-1,TRBJ1-3,NA,few
TGTGCCAGCAGCTTAGAAGTTGGGTCCTACAATGAGCAGTTCTTC,CASSLEVGSYNEQFF,TRBV7-2,TRBJ2-1,NA,NA
TGCGCCAGCAGCTTGGATTGGGCTGAGCAGTTCTTC,CASSLDWAEQFF,TRBV5-1,TRBJ2-1,NA,NA
TGTGCCAGCAGCTTAGACGGGACAGGGGATGAAAAACTGTTTTTT,CASSLDGTGDEKLFF,TRBV7-9,TRBJ1-4,TRBD1,few
TGTGCCAGCAGCCGCGGACTAGCAGGCCTTAATGAGCAGTTCTTC,CASSRGLAGLNEQFF,TRBV4-2,TRBJ2-1,TRBD2,few
TGCGCCAGCAGCCAAGTGGACAGGATGAACACTGAAGCTTTCTTT,CASSQVDRMNTEAFF,TRBV4-1,TRBJ1-1,TRBD1,few
TGCAGTGCTAGATCAGGGACAGGGGACACCGGGGAGCTGTTTTTT,CSARSGTGDTGELFF,TRBV20-1,TRBJ2-2,TRBD1,NA
TGTGCTAGTGGTTTGGGGGAGTTGACTGAAGCTTTCTTT,CASGLGELTEAFF,TRBV12-5,TRBJ1-1,NA,NA
TGTGCCAGCTCACAACAGGTGGCTGAAGCTTTCTTT,CASSQQVAEAFF,TRBV18,TRBJ1-1,NA,NA
TGTGCCAGCAGATATGGCCACGGAATTGAGGGTCAGCCCCAGCATTTT,CASRYGHGIEGQPQHF,TRBV6-5,TRBJ1-5,NA,NA
TGTGCCAGCAGTGAAGGCGGGTGGAACACTGAAGCTTTCTTT,CASSEGGWNTEAFF,TRBV2,TRBJ1-1,NA,few
TGTGCCAGCAAAAATACAGCACCCTCTGGGGCCAACGTCCTGACTTTC,CASKNTAPSGANVLTF,TRBV6-1,TRBJ2-6,NA,NA